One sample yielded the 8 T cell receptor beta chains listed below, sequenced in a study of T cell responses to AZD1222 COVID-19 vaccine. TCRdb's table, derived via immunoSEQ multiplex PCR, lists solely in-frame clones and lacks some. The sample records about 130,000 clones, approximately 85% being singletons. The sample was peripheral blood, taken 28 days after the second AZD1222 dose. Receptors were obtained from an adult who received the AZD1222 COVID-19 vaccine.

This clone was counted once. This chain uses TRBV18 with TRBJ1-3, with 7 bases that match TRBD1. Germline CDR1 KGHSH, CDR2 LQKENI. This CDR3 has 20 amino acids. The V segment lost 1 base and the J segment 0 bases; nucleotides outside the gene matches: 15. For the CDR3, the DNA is TGTGCCAGCTCACCACGACCATCGACAGGGCAACTTACCTCTGGAAACACCATATATTTT. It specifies CASSPRPSTGQLTSGNTIYF.

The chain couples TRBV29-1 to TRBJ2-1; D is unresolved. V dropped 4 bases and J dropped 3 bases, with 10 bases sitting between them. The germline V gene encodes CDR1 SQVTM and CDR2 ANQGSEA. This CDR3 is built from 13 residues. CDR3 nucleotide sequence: TGCAGCGTTGGGGGTTTTTTCTACAATGAGCAGTTCTTC. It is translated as CSVGGFFYNEQFF.

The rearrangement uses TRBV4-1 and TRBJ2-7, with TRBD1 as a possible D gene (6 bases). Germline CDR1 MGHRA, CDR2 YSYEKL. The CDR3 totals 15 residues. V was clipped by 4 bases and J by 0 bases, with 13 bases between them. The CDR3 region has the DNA TGCGCCAGCAGCCCCTCGACAGGTAGCTCCTACGAGCAGTACTTC. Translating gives CASSPSTGSSYEQYF.

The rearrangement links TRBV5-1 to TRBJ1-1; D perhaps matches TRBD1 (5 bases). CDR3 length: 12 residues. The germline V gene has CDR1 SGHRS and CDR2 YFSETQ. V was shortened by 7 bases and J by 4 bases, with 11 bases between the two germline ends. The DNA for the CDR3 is TGCGCCAGCTTTGGGACCGCCACTGAAGCTTTCTTT. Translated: CASFGTATEAFF.

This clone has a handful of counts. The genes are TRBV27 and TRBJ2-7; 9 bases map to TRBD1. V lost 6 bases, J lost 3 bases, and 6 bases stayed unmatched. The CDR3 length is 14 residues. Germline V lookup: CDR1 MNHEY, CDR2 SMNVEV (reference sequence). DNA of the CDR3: TGTGCCAGCAGCAGCGCGGACAGGGGCTACGAGCAGTACTTC. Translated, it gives CASSSADRGYEQYF.

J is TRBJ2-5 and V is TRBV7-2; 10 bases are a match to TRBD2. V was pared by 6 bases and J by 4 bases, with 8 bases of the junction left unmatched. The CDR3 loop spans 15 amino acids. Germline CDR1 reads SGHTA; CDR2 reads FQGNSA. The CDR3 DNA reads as TGTGCCAGCAGTAAAGCGGGGGGGCAAGGAGAGACCCAGTACTTC. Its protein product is CASSKAGGQGETQYF.

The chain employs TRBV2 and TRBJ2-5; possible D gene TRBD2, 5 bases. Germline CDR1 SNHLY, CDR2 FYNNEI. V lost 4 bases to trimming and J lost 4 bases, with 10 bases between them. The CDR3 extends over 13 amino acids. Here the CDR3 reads CASSAGLGETQYF. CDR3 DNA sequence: TGTGCCAGCAGTGCGGGATTAGGAGAGACCCAGTACTTC.

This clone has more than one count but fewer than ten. The CDR3 sequence: CASSLEGSKTEAFF. Written as DNA, the CDR3 is TGCGCCAGCAGCTTGGAAGGGAGTAAAACTGAAGCTTTCTTT. The chain recombines TRBV5-1 with TRBJ1-1, with D uncertain. Trimming took 0 bases from V and 5 from J, leaving 11 bases between them. The CDR3 contains 14 residues. Per germline, CDR1 SGHRS and CDR2 YFSETQ.